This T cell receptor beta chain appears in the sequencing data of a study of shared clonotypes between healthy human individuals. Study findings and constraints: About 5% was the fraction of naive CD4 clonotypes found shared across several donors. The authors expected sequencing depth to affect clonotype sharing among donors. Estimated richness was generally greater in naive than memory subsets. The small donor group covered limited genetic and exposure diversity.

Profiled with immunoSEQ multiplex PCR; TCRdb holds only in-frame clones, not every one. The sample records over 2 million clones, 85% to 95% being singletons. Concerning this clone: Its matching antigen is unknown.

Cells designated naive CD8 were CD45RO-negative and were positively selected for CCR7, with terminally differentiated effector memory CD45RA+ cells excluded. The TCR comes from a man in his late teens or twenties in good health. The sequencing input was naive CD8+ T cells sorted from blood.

Here the CDR3 reads CASSEGAGQPQHF. The CDR3 coding sequence is TGTGCCAGCAGTGAAGGGGCTGGGCAGCCCCAGCATTTT. The chain uses TRBV2 and TRBJ1-5; D ambiguous. The V end lost 1 base, the J end lost 7 bases, and 8 bases lay between the germline ends. The length of the CDR3 is 13 residues. Germline CDR1 and CDR2: SNHLY and FYNNEI.